This T cell receptor (beta chain) was recovered during a study of OX40 agonist ivuxolimab in advanced cancers. Background on the whole study: Ivuxolimab was a fully human IgG2 agonistic monoclonal antibody targeting the costimulatory receptor OX40 (CD134). Intravenous ivuxolimab was administered to patients every 2 weeks at six dose levels: 0.01, 0.1, 0.3, 1.5, 3 and 10 mg/kg. Of the roughly 52 patients in dose escalation, about 19 had hepatocellular carcinoma, around 15 had melanoma, 9 had renal cell carcinoma and 9 had head and neck cancer. In the dose-escalation cohort, around 80% of patients were male, and the mean age was around 65 years with a range of about 23 to 79. Prior anti-PD-1, anti-PD-L1 or anti-CTLA-4 therapy was permitted, and checkpoint inhibitors had been received by less than 45% of dose-escalation patients. Partial responses occurred in three dose-escalation patients, of whom one had hepatocellular carcinoma and two had cutaneous melanoma. Peripheral TCRbeta sequencing aimed to test whether ivuxolimab altered TCR sequence diversity and caused clonal T-cell expansion. The paper describes the monotherapy dose-escalation part (N of about 52 patients) of the phase I trial of ivuxolimab.

Here is what the overall study found, with its caveats: In the 0.1-3.0 mg/kg groups, partial responders were among the patients with the lowest normalized peripheral clonal expansion, particularly in CD8+ T cells. After ivuxolimab, more expanded clones were found on average in CD8+ T cells than in CD4+ T cells. The antigen specificity of the peripheral T cells that underwent clonal expansion was not determined. Low levels of normalized T-cell clonal expansion were also seen in some patients who did not respond. At doses of 0.1 to 3.0 mg/kg, clonal expansion of both CD4+ and CD8+ T cells in blood was seen between baseline and week 6.

Genomic DNA was isolated from the sorted cells so that the TCRbeta CDR3 region could be sequenced. The immunoSEQ Assay was used to sequence the TCRbeta CDR3 regions. The table was pulled from immuneACCESS by TCRdb, which kept in-frame rearrangements only. Such tables lose some clones; where checked, under half of the loss comes from unresolved V genes, and the rest has no known cause. Here the sample has around 67,000 clones; around 82% occur a single time. The ten largest clones capture about 8% of the sample. Patients with autoimmune disease history or receiving systemic immunosuppression were excluded from the trial. Peripheral blood for TCR sequencing was drawn from every dose cohort at baseline, at cycle 4 day 1 and at cycle 7 day 1. Samples were obtained from an open-label, multicenter, first-in-human phase I dose-escalation trial of ivuxolimab. The trial enrolled adults with locally advanced or metastatic head and neck squamous cell, hepatocellular, melanoma or renal cell carcinoma. Before TCR sequencing, CD4+ T cells and CD8+ T cells were sorted from peripheral blood as separate populations.

In regard to this clone: It has no known antigen specificity. No much larger clonotype is one base removed from it; base qualities were not supplied.

Sequencing used CD4+ or CD8+ T cells sorted from blood, obtained in a trial of the OX40 agonist ivuxolimab. The clonotype comes from an adult with an advanced solid tumor such as melanoma, head and neck, liver or kidney cancer.

The nucleotide sequence reads TGTGCCACCAAATCGAACGATCACAATGAGCAGTTCTTC. Its protein reads: CATKSNDHNEQFF. This chain is built from TRBV15 and TRBJ2-1, with the D segment identity uncertain. The trim is 7 bases for V and 5 bases for J, with a gap of 12 bases between the germline ends. From the germline V gene (reference sequence), CDR1 is LNHNV and CDR2 is YYDKDF. The CDR3, cysteine through phenylalanine, is 13 amino acids long. This entry keeps only the CDR3 DNA: 39 bases, framed from base 1. The reference TRBV15 and TRBJ2-1 proteins fill in what lies around the CDR3, so the full variable domain reads DAMVIQNPRYQVTQFGKPVTLSCSQTLNHNVMYWYQQKSSQAPKLLFHYYDKDFNNEADTPDNFQSRRPNTSFCFLDIRSPGLGDTAMYLCATKSNDHNEQFFGPGTRLTVL.